A selection of T cell receptor beta chains follows, all from one sample in a study of blood T cell repertoires in COVID-19. Measured with immunoSEQ multiplex PCR; TCRdb has only the in-frame clones, and not every one. The repertoire holds around 250,000 clones, with around 93% as singletons. Sample: PBMCs or T cells enriched from blood (not recorded which). The receptors stem from a human donor in a cohort exposed to, infected with or recovered from COVID-19 (not recorded which). The donor label of this sample is uncertain. Both conserved end residues are part of each CDR3. D genes are given only for firm matches. Size tells how often a clone was seen (once, few, many) or the class of an expanded clone, and some rows leave it out.

abundance	d_gene	v_gene	j_gene	CDR3nt	CDR3aa
NA	TRBD1	TRBV19	TRBJ1-3	TGTGCCAGTGGACAGGGTCACTCTGGAAACACCATATATTTT	CASGQGHSGNTIYF
NA	NA	TRBV6-5	TRBJ2-3	TGTGCCAGCAGAGTTACTACAGGGACAGATACGCAGTATTTT	CASRVTTGTDTQYF
once	TRBD1	TRBV9	TRBJ2-1	TGTGCCAGCAGCGTACTCTCCTCAGGGGGTTACAATGAGCAGTTCTTC	CASSVLSSGGYNEQFF
NA	TRBD1	TRBV6-4	TRBJ1-1	TGTGCCAGCAGCCAACAGGGGGGAACTGAAGCTTTCTTT	CASSQQGGTEAFF
NA	NA	TRBV5-5	TRBJ2-7	TGTGCCAGCAGCTTGGGGGCTTACGAGCAGTACTTC	CASSLGAYEQYF
NA	TRBD1	TRBV14	TRBJ2-7	TGTGCCAGCAGCCTACAGGGGGCCTCCTACGAGCAGTACTTC	CASSLQGASYEQYF
NA	NA	TRBV10-1	TRBJ1-2	TGCGCCAGCAGTGCAGGACTTCTTTATGGCTACACCTTC	CASSAGLLYGYTF
NA	TRBD2	TRBV2	TRBJ2-3	TGTGCCAGCAGTGCGGGACTAGCGGATGCAGATACGCAGTATTTT	CASSAGLADADTQYF
NA	NA	TRBV7-6	TRBJ1-1	TGTGCCAGCAGCTCCCGCGGCGCTCGGAACACTGAAGCTTTCTTT	CASSSRGARNTEAFF
once	NA	TRBV29-1	TRBJ1-5	TGCAGCGTTGGTACAGGGATCGGAAGCAATCAGCCCCAGCATTTT	CSVGTGIGSNQPQHF
NA	TRBD1	TRBV6-5	TRBJ1-6	TGTGCCAGCAGCCGGACAGGGACACCCCTCCACTTT	CASSRTGTPLHF
NA	NA	TRBV6-6	TRBJ2-7	TGTGCCAGCAGTTACCCCGAGAACCTGGACAAGGGGCAGTACTTC	CASSYPENLDKGQYF
NA	NA	TRBV5-1	TRBJ1-3	TGCGCCAGCAGCCAACAGGGCGACTCTGGAAACACCATATATTTT	CASSQQGDSGNTIYF
NA	TRBD1	TRBV12-5	TRBJ1-2	TGTGCTAGTGGTGCCGGGACAGGCTTTGGCTACACCTTC	CASGAGTGFGYTF
once	NA	TRBV18	TRBJ1-3	TGTGCCAGCTCACAAGGACACCCCTCTGGAAACACCATATATTTT	CASSQGHPSGNTIYF
NA	TRBD1	TRBV18	TRBJ2-3	TGTGCCAGCTCATCCGGGACAGGGTCTGCGGATACGCAGTATTTT	CASSSGTGSADTQYF
once	NA	TRBV2	TRBJ1-4	TGTGCCAGCAAGGAGGAAAAACTGTTTTTT	CASKEEKLFF
NA	TRBD1	TRBV14	TRBJ2-7	TGTGCCAGCAGCCAAGACGGGACAGGGGGCCTCTACGAGCAGTACTTC	CASSQDGTGGLYEQYF
NA	NA	TRBV3-1/TRBV3-2	TRBJ1-4	TGTGCCAGCAGCCAAGATATAGGGGACACCGAAAAACTGTTTTTT	CASSQDIGDTEKLFF
once	NA	TRBV24-1	TRBJ1-2	TGTGCCACCAGTGACCGCACCAGGGGTCTGGGCTACACCTTC	CATSDRTRGLGYTF
NA	TRBD1	TRBV4-1	TRBJ1-4	TGCGCCAGCAGCCAAGAATCGGAGGGACAGGATGAAAAACTGTTTTTT	CASSQESEGQDEKLFF
NA	NA	TRBV5-6	TRBJ1-2	TGTGCCAGCAGCTTGTTAGGTTTCCCAGGGCATGGCTACACCTTC	CASSLLGFPGHGYTF
NA	TRBD1	TRBV7-9	TRBJ1-2	TGTGCCAGCAGCTTATATTCCGGGACAGGTCCCTATGGCTACACCTTC	CASSLYSGTGPYGYTF
NA	TRBD2	TRBV7-3	TRBJ2-7	TGTGCCAGCAGCTTAAGCGGGGGAACTCGCTACGAGCAGTACTTC	CASSLSGGTRYEQYF
NA	TRBD1	TRBV5-1	TRBJ1-1	TGCGCCAGCAGCTCCCGCGGGACAGGATTCTGGGACACTGAAGCTTTCTTT	CASSSRGTGFWDTEAFF
NA	TRBD2	TRBV4-2	TRBJ2-1	TGTGCCAGCAGCCAAGGACTAGCGGGGGGGTACAATGAGCAGTTCTTC	CASSQGLAGGYNEQFF
NA	NA	TRBV2	TRBJ1-2	TGTGCCAGCAGTGAAGATAATAACGGCCTGTCGGGCTATGGCTACACCTTC	CASSEDNNGLSGYGYTF
NA	NA	TRBV5-8	TRBJ2-3	TGTGCCAGCAGCGCAGCGGGACAGGGCACAGATACGCAGTATTTT	CASSAAGQGTDTQYF
once	TRBD2	TRBV19	TRBJ2-3	TGTGCCAGTAGTAAGGGGACTAGCGGGGGCTCTAGCACAGATACGCAGTATTTT	CASSKGTSGGSSTDTQYF
NA	NA	TRBV4-1	TRBJ2-7	TGCGCCAGCAGCCAAGAGCCGGGAACCTACGAGCAGTACTTC	CASSQEPGTYEQYF
NA	NA	TRBV15	TRBJ2-7	TGTGCCACCAGCAGCAGGGGTGCAGACGAGCAGTACTTC	CATSSRGADEQYF
NA	NA	TRBV11-2	TRBJ2-5	TGTGCCAGCAGGCCAGGGAGGGAGACCCAGTACTTC	CASRPGRETQYF
NA	NA	TRBV6-5	TRBJ1-2	TGTGCCAGCAGTTCGGACAGCTACTATGGCTACACCTTC	CASSSDSYYGYTF
NA	TRBD2	TRBV24-1	TRBJ2-2	TGTGCCACCCGGGGGGGAACCGGGGAGCTGTTTTTT	CATRGGTGELFF
once	NA	TRBV18	TRBJ2-1	TGTGCCAGCTCAAAAATTCAGGTTAGATTCGACAATGAGCAGTTCTTC	CASSKIQVRFDNEQFF
NA	NA	TRBV4-3	TRBJ2-2	TGCGCCAGCAGCCAAGAAAAGGGGTTTGGAACCGGGGAGCTGTTTTTT	CASSQEKGFGTGELFF
NA	NA	TRBV5-5	TRBJ2-5	TGTGCCAGCAGCCGCAGGGGAGGGCAGACTGTCCAAGAGACCCAGTACTTC	CASSRRGGQTVQETQYF
once	NA	TRBV11-2	TRBJ1-2	TGTGCCAGCAGCTTAGATAGTTTGATCTATGGCTACACCTTC	CASSLDSLIYGYTF
NA	NA	TRBV5-1	TRBJ2-3	TGCGCCAGCAGCTTGGCCACATCTCAGGGGTTAGATACGCAGTATTTT	CASSLATSQGLDTQYF
NA	TRBD1	TRBV5-4	TRBJ2-7	TGTGCCAGCAGAGATCTGACAGGGGGCTTCGACGAGCAGTACTTC	CASRDLTGGFDEQYF
once	NA	TRBV30	TRBJ1-2	TGTGCCTGGAGTCTAAGGGGTGACGGCTACACCTTC	CAWSLRGDGYTF
NA	NA	TRBV7-8	TRBJ1-5	TGTGCCAGCAGCTTAGGCCTAGACAGCGTATGGCCCCAGCATTTT	CASSLGLDSVWPQHF
once	TRBD2	TRBV12-5	TRBJ2-1	TGTGCTAGTGGTTTGTCGGCGGGGGGCCCTTACAATGAGCAGTTCTTC	CASGLSAGGPYNEQFF
NA	NA	TRBV12-5	TRBJ1-5	TGTGCTAGTGGTTTGGCGGCGGGGCAGCCCCAGCATTTT	CASGLAAGQPQHF
NA	TRBD2	TRBV7-2	TRBJ2-1	TGTGCCAGCAGCTCAGAGGGACTAACGTTCTACAATGAGCAGTTCTTC	CASSSEGLTFYNEQFF
NA	NA	TRBV19	TRBJ1-5	TGTGCCAGTAGTATGGGCAGGGCCCTTAGCAATCAGCCCCAGCATTTT	CASSMGRALSNQPQHF
NA	NA	TRBV19	TRBJ1-1	TGTGCCAGCCAACAGAAGGTGAACACTGAAGCTTTCTTT	CASQQKVNTEAFF
NA	NA	TRBV21-1	TRBJ2-4	TGTGCCAGCAGCAAATTCGCGGGACAGAAAAACATTCAGTACTTC	CASSKFAGQKNIQYF
NA	TRBD2	TRBV7-8	TRBJ2-1	TGTGCCAGCAGCCCCCGCACCGGGGGGGCCGAGGGTGAGCAGTTCTTC	CASSPRTGGAEGEQFF
NA	TRBD2	TRBV5-8	TRBJ2-1	TGTGCCAGCAGCTTAGATAGCGGGGGGATATCAACCTACAATGAGCAGTTCTTC	CASSLDSGGISTYNEQFF
NA	TRBD1	TRBV5-1	TRBJ2-2	TGCGCCAGCAGTCCACGACAGGGGGCTGGCGGGGAGCTGTTTTTT	CASSPRQGAGGELFF
NA	TRBD1	TRBV7-6	TRBJ1-1	TGTGCCAGCAGCTTGCTGGGACAGGGCCCCATGAACACTGAAGCTTTCTTT	CASSLLGQGPMNTEAFF
NA	NA	TRBV7-2	TRBJ1-1	TGTGCCAGCAGTCTTAGACAGATGAACACTGAAGCTTTCTTT	CASSLRQMNTEAFF
NA	NA	TRBV5-1	TRBJ2-3	TGCGCCAGCAGCTTGGAGAGGGAAGAAGATACGCAGTATTTT	CASSLEREEDTQYF
NA	NA	TRBV7-2	TRBJ1-3	TGTGCCAGCAGCTACGTGGGGGGGCCCTCTGGAAACACCATATATTTT	CASSYVGGPSGNTIYF
NA	NA	TRBV6-2/TRBV6-3	TRBJ2-6	TGTGCCAGCAGTTACGGGGGGTCTGGGGCCAACGTCCTGACTTTC	CASSYGGSGANVLTF
NA	TRBD2	TRBV12-3/TRBV12-4	TRBJ2-1	TGTGCCAGCAGTTGGGGGGGGTACAATGAGCAGTTCTTC	CASSWGGYNEQFF
NA	NA	TRBV7-2	TRBJ1-6	TGTGCCAGCAGCTTAGTGTTCGGGTTACAAGATTCACCCCTCCACTTT	CASSLVFGLQDSPLHF
few	NA	TRBV7-9	TRBJ1-5	TGTGCCAGCAGCTTAGCAGGGGGTAGCAATCAGCCCCAGCATTTT	CASSLAGGSNQPQHF
NA	TRBD1	TRBV11-3	TRBJ1-1	TGTGCCAGCAGCTTGGGACAGGTGAACACTGAAGCTTTCTTT	CASSLGQVNTEAFF